This entry lists 16 T cell receptor beta chains sequenced from one sample in a study of cytomegalovirus exposure and HLA in healthy donors. The primer mix had 60 Vbeta and 13 Jbeta primers. TCRdb keeps only in-frame clones here, not all; method: immunoSEQ multiplex PCR. This sample's clone table lists fewer than 70,000 clones. Specimen: PBMCs. The receptors shown here come from a woman aged 18-30 years in good health and CMV-seronegative.

This sequence joins TRBV13 and TRBJ2-6; D is uncertain. Germline V lookup: CDR1 PRHDT, CDR2 FYEKMQ (reference sequence). This CDR3 has 15 residues. Trimming pared 3 bases from V and 1 base from J, leaving 7 bases between. The CDR3 spells CASSFGPSGANVLTF. DNA for the CDR3: TGTGCCAGCAGCTTCGGTCCGTCTGGGGCCAACGTCCTGACTTTC.

The chain couples TRBV28 to TRBJ2-5, with D unclear. The germline V gene encodes CDR1 MDHEN and CDR2 SYDVKM. Trimming left V 7 bases short and J 0 bases short, with 6 bases between. CDR3 size: 12 residues. In nucleotides, the CDR3 is TGTGCCAGCAACGAGTACCAAGAGACCCAGTACTTC. It translates to CASNEYQETQYF.

This chain links TRBV6-5 with TRBJ2-1; 8 nucleotides line up with TRBD1. J was trimmed by 4 bases and V by 0 bases; bases with no gene match: 5. The germline V gene has CDR1 MNHEY and CDR2 SVGAGI. The CDR3 runs to 16 residues. The DNA of the CDR3 is TGTGCCAGCAGTTACTCGGGACAGGTAACTTACAATGAGCAGTTCTTC. As protein: CASSYSGQVTYNEQFF.

The rearrangement uses TRBV6-5 and TRBJ2-7; D uncertain. Trimming pared 2 bases from V and 12 bases from J, leaving 11 bases between. This CDR3 has 11 residues. The germline gives CDR1 MNHEY, CDR2 SVGAGI. The CDR3 DNA is TGTGCCAGCAGTTACCGCAGCGTCCTGTACTTC. As protein: CASSYRSVLYF.

This chain joins TRBV30 and TRBJ2-7, with TRBD2 matching 15 bases. The germline V gene has CDR1 GTSNPN and CDR2 SVGIG (reference sequence). V lost 0 bases, J lost 0 bases, and 9 bases stayed unmatched. The CDR3 spans 19 residues. In DNA, the CDR3 is TGTGCCTGGAGTGTTAGGACTAGCGGGAGGGGCCTGAGCTCCTACGAGCAGTACTTC. Its protein product is CAWSVRTSGRGLSSYEQYF.

The chain uses TRBV5-1 and TRBJ2-3; D unclear. Germline CDR1 is SGHRS and CDR2 is YFSETQ. The CDR3 covers 13 residues. With 6 bases removed from V and 2 bases from J, the gap between germline ends came to 10 bases. The CDR3 spells CASTLDDTDTQYF. CDR3 DNA: TGCGCCAGCACCCTAGATGACACAGATACGCAGTATTTT.

The V gene is TRBV9, the J gene TRBJ1-2; D is perhaps TRBD1 (6 bases). Trimming removed 0 bases at V and 4 bases at J, with 13 bases between. The CDR3 runs 15 residues. Germline V gene data show CDR1 as SGDLS and CDR2 as YYNGEE. The CDR3 loop is CASSVDGGRVYGYTF. The CDR3 region has the DNA TGTGCCAGCAGCGTAGACGGGGGGCGCGTCTATGGCTACACCTTC.

The chain joins TRBV25-1 to TRBJ2-1; 10 bases fit TRBD2. CDR1 and CDR2 from the germline V gene are MGHDK and SYGVNS. The CDR3 sequence is 15 residues long. J lost 5 bases, V lost 4 bases, and 5 bases had no gene match. CDR3 nucleotides: TGTGCCAGCAGTGCTAGCGGGAGAACCGACAATGAGCAGTTCTTC. Amino acid sequence: CASSASGRTDNEQFF.

V and J are TRBV5-4 and TRBJ2-7; 10 bases fit TRBD2. V lost 2 bases, J lost 4 bases, and 3 bases stayed unmatched. Germline CDR1 SGHNT, CDR2 YYREEE (reference sequence). CDR3 size: 14 residues. In DNA, the CDR3 is TGTGCCAGCAGCTTCCAGCGGGAGGGTTACGAGCAGTACTTC. Protein product: CASSFQREGYEQYF.

The V and J genes are TRBV11-3 and TRBJ1-1; the D is unclear. V was cut by 1 base and J by 1 base, with 10 bases left in between. Germline values: CDR1 SGHNT, CDR2 YENEEA. The CDR3 runs 15 residues. The CDR3 DNA is TGTGCCAGCAGCTTAGGAGGTTTCGGGAACACTGAAGCTTTCTTT. It specifies CASSLGGFGNTEAFF.

The V gene is TRBV19, the J gene TRBJ1-2; 8 bases are a match to TRBD1. Per germline, CDR1 LNHDA and CDR2 SQIVND (reference sequence). Trimming cost V 4 bases and J 2 bases; bases outside gene matches: 9. The CDR3 has 16 amino acids. CDR3 protein: CASSTSAGGANYGYTF. The DNA of the CDR3 is TGTGCCAGTAGTACCTCAGCAGGGGGCGCAAACTATGGCTACACCTTC.

V gene TRBV6-1 combines with J gene TRBJ2-7; no reliable D call. Trimming stripped 3 bases from V and 11 bases from J, with 8 bases between. Germline V lookup: CDR1 MNHNS, CDR2 SASEGT. This CDR3 has 10 residues. CDR3 nucleotides: TGTGCCAGCAGTGACCCTACGGAGTACTTC. Its protein is CASSDPTEYF.

The chain is built from TRBV6-5 and TRBJ1-5; 7 bases line up with TRBD1. CDR1 is MNHEY and CDR2 is SVGAGI in the germline V gene. The CDR3 has 14 amino acids. Germline trimming cut 6 bases from V and 7 bases from J; bases unmatched to any gene: 9. DNA of the CDR3: TGTGCCAGCAGCTCTGACAGGGAGGACCAGCCCCAGCATTTT. Protein product: CASSSDREDQPQHF.

The chain carries TRBV30 and TRBJ1-2; the match to TRBD1 covers 7 bases. V gave up 2 bases and J gave up 9 bases; unmatched junction bases: 6. CDR3 size: 12 residues. Germline loops: CDR1 GTSNPN, CDR2 SVGIG (reference sequence). In nucleotides, the CDR3 is TGTGCCTGGAGTACGGGGACAGCCCGCTACACCTTC. Its protein product is CAWSTGTARYTF.

The chain couples TRBV5-1 to TRBJ1-2, with D tentatively TRBD1 (6 bases). The CDR3 runs to 13 residues. V lost 4 bases and J lost 7, with 14 bases in between. Germline V lookup: CDR1 SGHRS, CDR2 YFSETQ. The CDR3 loop reads CASSNRELGGYTF. DNA for the CDR3: TGCGCCAGCAGCAACAGGGAGCTCGGTGGCTACACCTTC.

About this clone: Relative to the germline gene, one junction end is altered; a read error may explain this. The J gene is TRBJ1-2, the V gene TRBV19, with a weak D call TRBD1 (5 bases). Germline CDR1 and CDR2: LNHDA and SQIVND (reference sequence). CDR3 length: 14 residues. The CDR3 protein is CASSLGHNNDGYTF. The CDR3 DNA reads as TGTGCCAGTAGCCTGGGGCATAATAACGATGGCTACACCTTC.